One and the same sample provided the 2 T cell receptor beta chains below, sequenced in a study of blood T cells in healthy people across ages (dated by TCRdb to about 2015). Libraries were prepared through 5' RACE. The data were produced on an Illumina HiSeq 2500. A second roughly 7 to 12 cycle PCR used a sample-barcoded 5' primer and a J-beta primer mix. TCRdb applied fastp at Q25 and MiXCR to the public reads, then kept only in-frame beta chains. Rows merge per CDR3 protein into single entries with the most common DNA and genes. A total of about 1.6 million distinct CDR3 sequences appear in this sample, around 35% of them only once. Around 11% of the sample is held by the ten biggest clonotypes. The sequencing input was blood. The receptor source for this set is a woman aged 30 to 39 in good health.

The chain employs TRBV7-2 and TRBJ1-1, with no clear D. The CDR3 spans 13 residues. Germline CDR1 and CDR2: SGHTA and FQGNSA. Trimming pared 4 bases from V and 3 bases from J, leaving 9 bases between. Written as DNA, the CDR3 is TGTGCCAGCAGCTATCGTGATGACACTGAAGCTTTCTTT. Encoded protein: CASSYRDDTEAFF. Looking up the rest from reference TRBV7-2 and TRBJ1-1 gives the full variable domain: GAGVSQSPSNKVTEKGKDVELRCDPISGHTALYWYRQSLGQGLEFLIYFQGNSAPDKSGLPSDRFSAERTGGSVSTLTIQRTQQEDSAVYLCASSYRDDTEAFFGQGTRLTVV.

To note about this clonotype: A junction boundary mismatches the germline segment, possibly from a read error. V usage is TRBV3-1 and J usage is TRBJ2-1; 8 bases fit TRBD1. The germline V gene has CDR1 LGHDT and CDR2 YNNKEL (reference sequence). The CDR3 loop spans 15 amino acids. The CDR3 region is CASSVILQGGNEQVF. The CDR3 DNA sequence: TGTGCCAGCAGCGTAATCCTACAGGGGGGAAATGAGCAGGTCTTC.